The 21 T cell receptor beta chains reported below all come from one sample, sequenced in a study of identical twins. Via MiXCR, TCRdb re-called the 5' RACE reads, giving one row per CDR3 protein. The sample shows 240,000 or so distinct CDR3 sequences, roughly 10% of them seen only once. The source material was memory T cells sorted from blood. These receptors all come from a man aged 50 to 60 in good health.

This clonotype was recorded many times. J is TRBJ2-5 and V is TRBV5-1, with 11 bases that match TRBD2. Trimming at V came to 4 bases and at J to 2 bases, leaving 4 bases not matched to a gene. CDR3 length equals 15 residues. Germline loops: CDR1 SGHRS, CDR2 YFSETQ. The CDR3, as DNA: TGCGCCAGCAGCGAGGGGACTAGCGGACAAGAGACCCAGTACTTC. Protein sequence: CASSEGTSGQETQYF.

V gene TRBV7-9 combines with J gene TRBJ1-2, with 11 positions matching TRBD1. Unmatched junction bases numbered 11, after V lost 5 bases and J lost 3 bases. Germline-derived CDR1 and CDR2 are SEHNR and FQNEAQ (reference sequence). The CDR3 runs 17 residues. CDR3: CASSLTKPGQGDYGYTF. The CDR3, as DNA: TGTGCCAGCAGCCTCACTAAACCGGGACAGGGGGACTATGGCTACACCTTC.

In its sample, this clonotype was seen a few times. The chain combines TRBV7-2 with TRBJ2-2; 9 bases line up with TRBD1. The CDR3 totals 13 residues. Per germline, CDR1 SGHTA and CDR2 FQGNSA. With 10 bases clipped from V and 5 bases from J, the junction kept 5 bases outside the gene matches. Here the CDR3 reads CATGQGTTGELFF. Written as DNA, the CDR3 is TGTGCCACTGGACAGGGGACAACCGGGGAGCTGTTTTTT.

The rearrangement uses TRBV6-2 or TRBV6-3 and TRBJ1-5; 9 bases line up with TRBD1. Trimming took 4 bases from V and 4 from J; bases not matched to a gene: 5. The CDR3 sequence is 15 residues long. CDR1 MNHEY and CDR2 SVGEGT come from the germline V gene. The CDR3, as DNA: TGTGCCAGCAGTTCAGACAGGGGGATTAATCAGCCCCAGCATTTT. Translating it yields CASSSDRGINQPQHF.

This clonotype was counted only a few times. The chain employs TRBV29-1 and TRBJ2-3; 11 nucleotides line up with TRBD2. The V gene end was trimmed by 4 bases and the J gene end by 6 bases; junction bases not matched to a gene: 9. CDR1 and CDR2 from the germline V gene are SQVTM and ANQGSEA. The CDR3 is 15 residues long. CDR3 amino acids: CSVVRASGRSDTQYF. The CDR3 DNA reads TGCAGCGTTGTTAGGGCTAGCGGGAGGAGCGATACGCAGTATTTT.

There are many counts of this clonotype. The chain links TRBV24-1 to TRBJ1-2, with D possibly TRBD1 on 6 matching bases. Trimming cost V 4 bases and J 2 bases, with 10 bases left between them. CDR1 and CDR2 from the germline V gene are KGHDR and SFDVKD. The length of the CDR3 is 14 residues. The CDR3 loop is CATSDPTGNYGYTF. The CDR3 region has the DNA TGTGCCACCAGTGACCCGACAGGCAACTATGGCTACACCTTC.

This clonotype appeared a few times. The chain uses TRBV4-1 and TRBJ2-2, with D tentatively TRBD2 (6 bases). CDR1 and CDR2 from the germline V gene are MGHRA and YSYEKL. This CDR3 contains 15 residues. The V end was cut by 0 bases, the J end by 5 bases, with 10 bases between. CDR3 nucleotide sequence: TGCGCCAGCAGCCAAGAACGGGGGTGGACCGGGGAGCTGTTTTTT. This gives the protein CASSQERGWTGELFF.

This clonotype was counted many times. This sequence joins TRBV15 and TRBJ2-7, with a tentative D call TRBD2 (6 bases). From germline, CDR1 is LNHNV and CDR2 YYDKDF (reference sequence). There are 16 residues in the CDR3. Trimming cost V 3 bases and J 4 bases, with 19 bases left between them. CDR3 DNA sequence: TGTGCCACCAGCAGGTACGGAGGGAGCGGAGCTTACGAGCAGTACTTC. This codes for CATSRYGGSGAYEQYF.

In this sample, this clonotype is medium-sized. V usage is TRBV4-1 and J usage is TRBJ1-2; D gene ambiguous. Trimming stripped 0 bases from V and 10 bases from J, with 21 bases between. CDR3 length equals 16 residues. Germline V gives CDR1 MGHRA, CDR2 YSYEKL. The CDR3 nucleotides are TGCGCCAGCAGCCAAGATTCCGCCTCCGGTGGGGTTTTCTACACCTTC. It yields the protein CASSQDSASGGVFYTF.

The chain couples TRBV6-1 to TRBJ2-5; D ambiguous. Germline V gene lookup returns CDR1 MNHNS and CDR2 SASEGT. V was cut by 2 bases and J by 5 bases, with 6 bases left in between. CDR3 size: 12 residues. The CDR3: CASSESRETQYF. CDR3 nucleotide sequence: TGTGCCAGCAGTGAATCTCGCGAGACCCAGTACTTC.

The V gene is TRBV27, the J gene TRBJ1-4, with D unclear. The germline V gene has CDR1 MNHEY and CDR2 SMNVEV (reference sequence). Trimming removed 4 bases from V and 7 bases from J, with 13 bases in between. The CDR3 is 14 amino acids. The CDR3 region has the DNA TGTGCCAGCAGTTCCTTACCCCCGTCTGAAAAACTGTTTTTT. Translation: CASSSLPPSEKLFF. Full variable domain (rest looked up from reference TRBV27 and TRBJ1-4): EAQVTQNPRYLITVTGKKLTVTCSQNMNHEYMSWYRQDPGLGLRQIYYSMNVEVTDKGDVPEGYKVSRKEKRNFPLILESPSPNQTSLYFCASSSLPPSEKLFFGSGTQLSVL.

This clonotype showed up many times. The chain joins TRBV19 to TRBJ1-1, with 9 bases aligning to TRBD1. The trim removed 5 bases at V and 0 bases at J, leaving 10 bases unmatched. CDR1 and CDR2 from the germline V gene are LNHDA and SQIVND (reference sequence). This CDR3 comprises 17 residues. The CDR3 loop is CASSPRPGTGMNTEAFF. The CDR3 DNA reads TGTGCCAGTAGTCCTCGTCCCGGGACAGGGATGAACACTGAAGCTTTCTTT.

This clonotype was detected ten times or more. In DNA, the CDR3 is TGTGCCAGCAGCTTAGATTTCTGGGACAGGGGGAACTATGGCTACACCTTC. It codes for CASSLDFWDRGNYGYTF. This chain uses TRBV11-2 with TRBJ1-2; 11 bases fit TRBD1. With V trimmed by 0 bases and J by 2 bases, 5 bases remained unmatched. The germline V gene encodes CDR1 SGHAT and CDR2 FQNNGV. The CDR3 sequence is 17 residues long.

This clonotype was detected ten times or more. Here the CDR3 reads CSAKREGRWNEQFF. The CDR3 coding sequence is TGCAGTGCGAAGCGGGAGGGCCGTTGGAATGAGCAGTTCTTC. This chain connects TRBV20-1 to TRBJ2-1; 10 bases fit TRBD2. The germline gives CDR1 DFQATT, CDR2 SNEGSKA (reference sequence). This CDR3 has 14 residues. Losses at the gene ends were 6 bases for V and 7 bases for J; bases not matched to a gene: 9.

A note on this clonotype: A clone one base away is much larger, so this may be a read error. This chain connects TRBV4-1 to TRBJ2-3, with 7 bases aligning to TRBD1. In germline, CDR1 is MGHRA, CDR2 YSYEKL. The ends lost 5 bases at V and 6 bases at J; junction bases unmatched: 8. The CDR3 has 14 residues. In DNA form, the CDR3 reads TGCGCCAGCAGCGAGGAACAGGGGTGGGATACGCAGTATTTT. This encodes CASSEEQGWDTQYF.

CDR3 amino acids: CASSLLGQGGTEAFF. The CDR3 region has the DNA TGCGCCAGCAGCTTATTGGGACAGGGAGGCACTGAAGCTTTCTTT. V gene TRBV5-1 combines with J gene TRBJ1-1; 9 positions agree with TRBD1. This CDR3 is 15 amino acids long. From germline, CDR1 is SGHRS and CDR2 YFSETQ. V lost 2 bases and J lost 4; bases outside the gene matches: 6. The variable domain in full, completed from reference TRBV5-1 and TRBJ1-1, reads KAGVTQTPRYLIKTRGQQVTLSCSPISGHRSVSWYQQTPGQGLQFLFEYFSETQRNKGNFPGRFSGRQFSNSRSEMNVSTLELGDSALYLCASSLLGQGGTEAFFGQGTRLTVV.

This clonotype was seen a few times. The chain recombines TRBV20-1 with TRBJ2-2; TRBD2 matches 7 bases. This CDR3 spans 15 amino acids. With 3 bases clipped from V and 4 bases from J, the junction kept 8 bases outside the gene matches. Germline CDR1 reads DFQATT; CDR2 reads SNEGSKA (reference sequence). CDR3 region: CSASSSGTTTGELFF. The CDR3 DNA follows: TGCAGTGCTAGTTCCTCCGGGACTACCACCGGGGAGCTGTTTTTT.

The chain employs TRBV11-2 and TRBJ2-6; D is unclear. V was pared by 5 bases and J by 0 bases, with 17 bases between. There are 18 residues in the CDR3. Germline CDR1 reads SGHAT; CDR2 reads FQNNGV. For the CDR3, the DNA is TGTGCCAGCAGCCCCCGGCCGGTTGGTATCTCTGGGGCCAACGTCCTGACTTTC. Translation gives CASSPRPVGISGANVLTF.

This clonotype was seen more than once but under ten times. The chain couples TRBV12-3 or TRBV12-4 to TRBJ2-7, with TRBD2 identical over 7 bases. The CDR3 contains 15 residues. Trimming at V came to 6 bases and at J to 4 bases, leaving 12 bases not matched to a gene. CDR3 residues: CASSPRLGREYEQYF. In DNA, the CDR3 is TGTGCCAGCAGCCCCCGATTGGGGCGGGAGTACGAGCAGTACTTC.

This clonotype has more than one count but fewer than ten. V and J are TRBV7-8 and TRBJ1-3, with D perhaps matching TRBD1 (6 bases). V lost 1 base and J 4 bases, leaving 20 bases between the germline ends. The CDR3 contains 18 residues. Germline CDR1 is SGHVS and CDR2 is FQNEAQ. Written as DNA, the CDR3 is TGTGCCAGCAGCTTAGTTGGTACCCCTGGTGGGGGCGGAAACACCATATATTTT. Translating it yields CASSLVGTPGGGGNTIYF.

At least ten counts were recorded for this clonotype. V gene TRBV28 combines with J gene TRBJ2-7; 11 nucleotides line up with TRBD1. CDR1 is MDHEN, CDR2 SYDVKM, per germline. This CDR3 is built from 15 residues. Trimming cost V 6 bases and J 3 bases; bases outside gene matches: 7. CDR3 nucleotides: TGTGCCAGCAGATCGCAAGGGACAGGGGGCTACGAGCAGTACTTC. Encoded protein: CASRSQGTGGYEQYF. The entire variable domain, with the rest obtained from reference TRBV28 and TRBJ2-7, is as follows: DVKVTQSSRYLVKRTGEKVFLECVQDMDHENMFWYRQDPGLGLRLIYFSYDVKMKEKGDIPEGYSVSREKKERFSLILESASTNQTSMYLCASRSQGTGGYEQYFGPGTRLTVT.